The 31 T cell receptor beta chains given below trace back to one sample, sequenced in a study of blood T cell repertoires in COVID-19. Assay used: immunoSEQ multiplex PCR; TCRdb lists only in-frame clones, some missing. The sample comprises 250,000 to 350,000 clones, around 86% of which are singletons, and less than 3% rests with the top ten. Sequencing used peripheral blood. Source of these receptors: a woman in her 30s with active or convalescent COVID-19.

V and J are TRBV6-2 or TRBV6-3 and TRBJ1-5; the match to TRBD1 covers 11 bases. Germline CDR1 and CDR2: MNHEY and SVGEGT. The junction had 3 bases not matched to a gene; V was cut back by 0 bases and J by 5 bases. CDR3 size: 16 residues. CDR3 sequence: CASSYSPGQGDQPQHF. Written as DNA, the CDR3 is TGTGCCAGCAGTTACTCGCCGGGACAGGGGGATCAGCCCCAGCATTTT.

CDR3: CASSEFPSKTDRESAFF. The CDR3 nucleotides are TGCGCCAGCAGTGAGTTCCCCAGCAAAACGGACAGGGAGTCGGCTTTCTTT. The V call is TRBV10-1, the J call TRBJ1-1; TRBD1 aligns across 8 bases. Per germline, CDR1 WNHNN and CDR2 SYGVQD (reference sequence). V was pared by 1 base and J by 11 bases, with 18 bases of the junction left unmatched. This CDR3 is built from 17 residues.

The gene calls are TRBV6-2 or TRBV6-3 and TRBJ2-3; 8 nucleotides match TRBD2. Losses at the gene ends were 2 bases for V and 0 bases for J; bases not matched to a gene: 13. The germline gives CDR1 MNHEY, CDR2 SVGEGT. This CDR3 comprises 19 residues. As DNA, the CDR3 is TGTGCCAGCAGTTACCCAACCCGGGGGGGTTCTTCTAGCACAGATACGCAGTATTTT. Its protein is CASSYPTRGGSSSTDTQYF.

The chain couples TRBV20-1 to TRBJ2-4; possibly TRBD2 for D (5 bases). Germline values: CDR1 DFQATT, CDR2 SNEGSKA (reference sequence). Trimming removed 3 bases from V and 0 bases from J, with 18 bases in between. The CDR3 is 17 residues long. The CDR3 region has the DNA TGCAGTGCTAGTACTGGGCCTACCGGACTAGCCAAAAACATTCAGTACTTC. Protein sequence: CSASTGPTGLAKNIQYF.

The J gene is TRBJ2-1, the V gene TRBV4-1; TRBD2 agrees at 12 bases. The CDR3 extends over 18 amino acids. Germline lookup yields CDR1 MGHRA and CDR2 YSYEKL. The V and J ends lost 1 base and 2 bases, in that order; junction bases with no gene match: 6. The CDR3 nucleotides read TGCGCCAGCAGCCAAGGGCTAGCGGGGGGGAGGCCCTACAATGAGCAGTTCTTC. The encoded protein is CASSQGLAGGRPYNEQFF.

The V and J genes are TRBV7-8 and TRBJ1-4; D unclear. CDR3 length equals 19 residues. Germline CDR1 and CDR2: SGHVS and FQNEAQ. With 0 bases removed from V and 0 bases from J, the gap between germline ends came to 17 bases. CDR3 in amino acids: CASSLAVLSRGATNEKLFF. The CDR3 bases are TGTGCCAGCAGCTTAGCAGTCCTATCCCGGGGTGCAACTAATGAAAAACTGTTTTTT.

The count of this clone is one. The chain has TRBV2 and TRBJ2-5, with D tentatively TRBD1 (5 bases). The germline V gene encodes CDR1 SNHLY and CDR2 FYNNEI. V was clipped by 5 bases and J by 3 bases, with 13 bases between them. This CDR3 spans 14 amino acids. The CDR3 loop is CASSRRQGEETQYF. For the CDR3, the DNA is TGTGCCAGCAGTCGGCGGCAGGGCGAAGAGACCCAGTACTTC. Full variable domain (remainder filled in from reference TRBV2 and TRBJ2-5): EPEVTQTPSHQVTQMGQEVILRCVPISNHLYFYWYRQILGQKVEFLVSFYNNEISEKSEIFDDQFSVERPDGSNFTLKIRSTKLEDSAMYFCASSRRQGEETQYFGPGTRLLVL.

The V gene is TRBV20-1, the J gene TRBJ1-2; maybe TRBD1 (6 bases). Germline CDR1 is DFQATT and CDR2 is SNEGSKA (reference sequence). The CDR3 is 15 amino acids. Trimming took off 3 bases at V and 6 bases at J, with 20 bases between the two ends. CDR3 nucleotides: TGCAGTGCTAGTGGATCTGGGTGGCAGGGGAATGGCTACACCTTC. Amino acid sequence: CSASGSGWQGNGYTF.

This clone was seen ten or more times. The gene calls are TRBV4-3 and TRBJ1-2; 7 bases fit TRBD1. V lost 0 bases to trimming and J lost 8 bases; unmatched junction nucleotides: 9. This CDR3 is built from 15 residues. Germline values: CDR1 LGHNA, CDR2 YSLEER. CDR3 region: CASSQDLEGAVGYTF. The CDR3 DNA is TGCGCCAGCAGCCAAGATTTGGAGGGGGCGGTAGGCTACACCTTC.

V is TRBV7-2 and J is TRBJ1-5; 8 nucleotides align to TRBD1. The J segment lost 3 bases and the V segment lost 6 bases, leaving 7 bases of the junction unmatched. CDR3 length: 15 amino acids. Germline V gene data show CDR1 as SGHTA and CDR2 as FQGNSA. Here the CDR3 reads CASSPQGAYNQPQHF. The DNA for the CDR3 is TGTGCCAGCAGTCCTCAGGGGGCGTACAATCAGCCCCAGCATTTT.

This chain uses TRBV29-1 with TRBJ1-1; D remains ambiguous. CDR1 is SQVTM, CDR2 ANQGSEA, per germline. V lost 8 bases and J 3 bases, leaving 13 bases between the germline ends. The CDR3 runs to 12 residues. This chain's CDR3 is CSFGRQDTEAFF. The CDR3 DNA is TGCAGCTTCGGGAGGCAGGACACTGAAGCTTTCTTT.

This chain joins TRBV7-2 and TRBJ1-2; 7 nucleotides align to TRBD1. Unmatched junction bases numbered 11, after V lost 5 bases and J lost 8 bases. This CDR3 comprises 14 residues. CDR1 and CDR2 (germline): SGHTA, FQGNSA. CDR3 nucleotides: TGTGCCAGCAGCGACAGGGAAAGGGCGGGGGGCTACACCTTC. It is translated as CASSDRERAGGYTF.

The J gene is TRBJ1-1, the V gene TRBV18; the match to TRBD1 covers 8 bases. CDR3 length: 14 amino acids. V gave up 4 bases and J gave up 4 bases; unmatched junction bases: 5. Germline-derived CDR1 and CDR2 are KGHSH and LQKENI. The CDR3 spells CASSLKQGVTEAFF. The DNA of the CDR3 is TGTGCCAGCTCACTAAAACAGGGGGTCACTGAAGCTTTCTTT.

This clone came up a few times. The J gene is TRBJ1-6, the V gene TRBV27; D unresolved. Trimming pared 4 bases from V and 11 bases from J, leaving 12 bases between. The CDR3 extends over 13 amino acids. Germline CDR1 and CDR2: MNHEY and SMNVEV (reference sequence). CDR3 in amino acids: CASSSSYGAPLHF. CDR3 in DNA: TGTGCCAGCAGTTCCTCCTACGGGGCACCCCTCCACTTT.

The chain links TRBV7-2 to TRBJ2-7; TRBD2 matches at 11 bases. This CDR3 is built from 15 residues. V lost 5 bases, J lost 1 base, and 4 bases stayed unmatched. The V gene's germline CDR1 is SGHTA and CDR2 FQGNSA. Written as DNA, the CDR3 is TGTGCCAGCAGCATGAGACTAGCGGGGTCCTACGAGCAGTACTTC. This translates into CASSMRLAGSYEQYF. The full variable domain, its missing parts supplied by reference TRBV7-2 and TRBJ2-7, is GAGVSQSPSNKVTEKGKDVELRCDPISGHTALYWYRQSLGQGLEFLIYFQGNSAPDKSGLPSDRFSAERTGGSVSTLTIQRTQQEDSAVYLCASSMRLAGSYEQYFGPGTRLTVT.

The chain employs TRBV5-4 and TRBJ1-1; TRBD1 aligns across 9 bases. Germline CDR1 reads SGHNT; CDR2 reads YYREEE (reference sequence). This CDR3 contains 15 residues. V lost 4 bases and J lost 4; bases outside the gene matches: 8. The CDR3: CASSPYRGHRTEAFF. DNA for the CDR3: TGTGCCAGCAGCCCCTACAGGGGGCATCGCACTGAAGCTTTCTTT.

V and J are TRBV7-2 and TRBJ1-5; TRBD1 is a possible D gene (6 bases). The V gene lost 5 bases and the J gene lost 0 bases, with 8 bases spanning the gap. CDR3 length: 14 residues. Germline CDR1 reads SGHTA; CDR2 reads FQGNSA. This CDR3 is CASSPQGSNQPQHF. CDR3 coding DNA: TGTGCCAGCAGCCCACAGGGTAGCAATCAGCCCCAGCATTTT.

The chain couples TRBV4-3 to TRBJ1-6; 9 nucleotides match TRBD1. The J segment lost 7 bases and the V segment lost 4 bases, leaving 8 bases of the junction unmatched. CDR3 length equals 16 residues. Germline loops: CDR1 LGHNA, CDR2 YSLEER. Written as DNA, the CDR3 is TGCGCCAGCAGCCCCACGGACAGGGGATGGAATTCACCCCTCCACTTT. Amino acid sequence: CASSPTDRGWNSPLHF.

CDR3 nucleotide sequence: TGTGCCAGCAGTGGAGGGGGCCCATCGAGCCATAATGAAAAACTGTTTTTT. Its protein product is CASSGGGPSSHNEKLFF. The chain is built from TRBV2 and TRBJ1-4, with 7 bases lining up with TRBD1. This CDR3 has 17 amino acids. V shed 4 bases and J 4 bases; nucleotides not matched to a gene: 12. Germline CDR1 and CDR2: SNHLY and FYNNEI.

The V gene is TRBV13, the J gene TRBJ2-3; 12 positions agree with TRBD2. The junction had 6 bases not matched to a gene; V was cut back by 5 bases and J by 0 bases. Germline lookup yields CDR1 PRHDT and CDR2 FYEKMQ (reference sequence). The CDR3 extends over 17 amino acids. The CDR3 DNA reads as TGTGCCAGCAGCCCCAGACTAGCGGGGGCTAGCACAGATACGCAGTATTTT. It is translated as CASSPRLAGASTDTQYF.

The chain has TRBV7-2 and TRBJ2-5; TRBD1 might be the D (5 bases). From germline, CDR1 is SGHTA and CDR2 FQGNSA. This CDR3 contains 15 residues. V gave up 4 bases and J gave up 0 bases, with 12 bases separating them. The CDR3 loop is CASSSLGRDQETQYF. CDR3 sequence (DNA): TGTGCCAGCAGCTCGCTCGGCAGGGACCAAGAGACCCAGTACTTC.

The J gene is TRBJ1-4, the V gene TRBV9; TRBD1 is a possible D gene (6 bases). CDR1 and CDR2 from the germline V gene are SGDLS and YYNGEE. V lost 0 bases and J 0 bases, leaving 6 bases between the germline ends. The length of the CDR3 is 15 residues. CDR3 sequence (DNA): TGTGCCAGCAGCGTAGAGGGGGCAACTAATGAAAAACTGTTTTTT. Encoded protein: CASSVEGATNEKLFF.

The V call is TRBV28, the J call TRBJ2-1; 9 bases are a match to TRBD2. V was pared by 1 base and J by 8 bases, with 9 bases of the junction left unmatched. The CDR3 runs to 16 residues. Germline V gene lookup returns CDR1 MDHEN and CDR2 SYDVKM. The chain's CDR3 is CASSLFGASGDHEQFF. CDR3 nucleotides: TGTGCCAGCAGTTTATTTGGGGCTAGCGGGGACCATGAGCAGTTCTTC. The whole variable domain, filled in from reference TRBV28 and TRBJ2-1, reads DVKVTQSSRYLVKRTGEKVFLECVQDMDHENMFWYRQDPGLGLRLIYFSYDVKMKEKGDIPEGYSVSREKKERFSLILESASTNQTSMYLCASSLFGASGDHEQFFGPGTRLTVL.

This clone was seen once. This chain joins TRBV5-8 and TRBJ2-5; 9 bases agree with TRBD2. Germline V CDR1 and CDR2: SGHTS, YDEGEE. V shed 4 bases, J shed 5 bases, and the junction held 9 bases outside the gene matches. The CDR3 runs 15 residues. The CDR3 loop reads CASSLGLAFDETQYF. The CDR3 DNA reads as TGTGCCAGCAGCCTAGGACTAGCGTTTGACGAGACCCAGTACTTC.

The chain is built from TRBV15 and TRBJ2-1, with D unresolved. Germline CDR1 is LNHNV and CDR2 is YYDKDF (reference sequence). The V end was cut by 1 base, the J end by 8 bases, with 12 bases between. The CDR3 spans 14 residues. The CDR3 nucleotides read TGTGCCACCAGCAGAGTCAATGAGGCCGATGAGCAGTTCTTC. This translates into CATSRVNEADEQFF.

V usage is TRBV29-1 and J usage is TRBJ1-2, with D maybe TRBD1 (6 bases). CDR3 length: 13 residues. V gave up 0 bases and J gave up 7 bases, with 12 bases separating them. The germline gives CDR1 SQVTM, CDR2 ANQGSEA. The CDR3 nucleotides read TGCAGCGTTGAAGAGGCAGGGGCTGGTGGCTACACCTTC. Translation gives CSVEEAGAGGYTF.

This sequence joins TRBV2 and TRBJ2-7; tentative D call: TRBD2 (6 bases). The CDR3 totals 14 residues. V dropped 4 bases and J dropped 7 bases, with 17 bases sitting between them. Germline lookup yields CDR1 SNHLY and CDR2 FYNNEI. The DNA for the CDR3 is TGTGCCAGCAGTGTGGCTGAACGGGCGGGGGAGCAGTACTTC. Translation gives CASSVAERAGEQYF. Full variable domain (outside the CDR3, taken from reference TRBV2 and TRBJ2-7): EPEVTQTPSHQVTQMGQEVILRCVPISNHLYFYWYRQILGQKVEFLVSFYNNEISEKSEIFDDQFSVERPDGSNFTLKIRSTKLEDSAMYFCASSVAERAGEQYFGPGTRLTVT.

CDR3 sequence: CASSLAAGGRGNTIYF. DNA for the CDR3: TGTGCCAGCAGTTTGGCGGCAGGCGGGCGGGGAAACACCATATATTTT. The rearrangement joins TRBV27 to TRBJ1-3; D not resolved. This CDR3 region has 16 residues. CDR1 is MNHEY and CDR2 is SMNVEV in the germline V gene (reference sequence). V lost 3 bases to trimming and J lost 4 bases, with 16 bases between them.

The chain carries TRBV30 and TRBJ2-4; the D gene is possibly TRBD1 (6 bases). Germline V CDR1 and CDR2: GTSNPN, SVGIG (reference sequence). The CDR3 spans 13 residues. Trimming stripped 1 base from V and 12 bases from J, with 16 bases between. CDR3 DNA sequence: TGTGCCTGGAGTGCCCCCCCAGGGGTTCATCAGTACTTC. Protein sequence: CAWSAPPGVHQYF. Full variable domain (remainder filled in from reference TRBV30 and TRBJ2-4): SQTIHQWPATLVQPVGSPLSLECTVEGTSNPNLYWYRQAAGRGLQLLFYSVGIGQISSEVPQNLSASRPQDRQFILSSKKLLLSDSGFYLCAWSAPPGVHQYFGAGTRLSVL.

This clone was observed once. The V gene is TRBV4-1, the J gene TRBJ2-5; D might be TRBD1 (8 bases). The CDR3 has 15 residues. CDR1 is MGHRA and CDR2 is YSYEKL in the germline V gene. V was clipped by 5 bases and J by 4 bases, with 17 bases between them. CDR3 region: CASSYRQGRGETQYF. Here the CDR3 DNA reads TGCGCCAGCAGCTACCGACAGGGGAGGGGAGAGACCCAGTACTTC.

The rearrangement uses TRBV25-1 and TRBJ1-2; no clear D gene. The CDR3 runs 14 residues. Trimming removed 2 bases at V and 6 bases at J, with 13 bases between. CDR1 MGHDK and CDR2 SYGVNS come from the germline V gene. The CDR3 spells CASSEPGRHHGYTF. Here the CDR3 DNA reads TGTGCCAGCAGTGAACCCGGCAGGCACCATGGCTACACCTTC.